The 23 T cell receptor beta chains presented below share a single source sample, sequenced in a study of shared clonotypes between healthy human individuals. Libraries were prepared by immunoSEQ multiplex PCR; TCRdb keeps only in-frame clonotypes and omits some of them. This table holds approximately 1,500,000 clones, approximately 98% found once. The material sequenced was naive CD4+ T cells sorted from blood. Sample subset: CD45RA+ positively selected. The origin of the receptors is a man younger than 45 in good health.

The chain links TRBV10-3 to TRBJ1-1; D gene uncertain. The germline gives CDR1 ENHRY, CDR2 SYGVKD. Trimming removed 8 bases at V and 5 bases at J, with 12 bases between. There are 12 residues in the CDR3. The CDR3 bases are TGTGCCATCGGACGAGAAAGGACTGAAGCTTTCTTT. This codes for CAIGRERTEAFF.

J is TRBJ2-3 and V is TRBV7-9; TRBD2 is a possible D gene (6 bases). Trimming shortened V by 11 bases and J by 0 bases, and 9 bases separated the two germline ends. The CDR3 consists of 12 residues. Germline assignment: CDR1 SEHNR and CDR2 FQNEAQ (reference sequence). CDR3 protein: CAHSGSTDTQYF. The CDR3 region has the DNA TGTGCCCACAGCGGGAGCACAGATACGCAGTATTTT.

The CDR3 protein is CASSYSQGAGSTDTQYF. The CDR3 DNA sequence: TGTGCCAGCAGCTATTCACAGGGGGCGGGGAGCACAGATACGCAGTATTTT. This chain joins TRBV7-9 and TRBJ2-3, with 9 positions matching TRBD1. This CDR3 comprises 17 residues. V lost 4 bases to trimming and J lost 0 bases; unmatched junction nucleotides: 8. The germline V gene has CDR1 SEHNR and CDR2 FQNEAQ (reference sequence).

A remark on this clone: At the DNA level, this CDR3 is encoded by other sequences in the same sample as well. This chain uses TRBV7-3 with TRBJ2-5; D not certain. The V end lost 0 bases, the J end lost 5 bases, and 7 bases lay between the germline ends. The CDR3 is made up of 13 amino acids. Germline V CDR1 and CDR2: SGHTA, FQGTGA. CDR3 DNA: TGTGCCAGCAGCTTAACCTCCTTGGAGACCCAGTACTTC. Protein: CASSLTSLETQYF.

The J gene is TRBJ2-2, the V gene TRBV6-1; perhaps TRBD2 as D (5 bases). The CDR3 contains 16 residues. Germline loops: CDR1 MNHNS, CDR2 SASEGT. Trimming took off 2 bases at V and 4 bases at J, with 14 bases between the two ends. The CDR3 bases are TGTGCCAGCAGTGAATTTCTAGCCGCAGGCACCGGGGAGCTGTTTTTT. Translated, it gives CASSEFLAAGTGELFF.

The chain carries TRBV18 and TRBJ1-2; 7 nucleotides agree with TRBD1. The CDR3 loop spans 15 amino acids. Germline assignment: CDR1 KGHSH and CDR2 LQKENI. V lost 0 bases, J lost 8 bases, and 9 bases stayed unmatched. In nucleotides, the CDR3 is TGTGCCAGCTCACCACCGGTACAGGGGCTCGGGGGCTACACCTTC. Its protein is CASSPPVQGLGGYTF.

The chain's CDR3 is CASFRGLVKVHEQYF. The DNA for the CDR3 is TGTGCCAGCTTTCGAGGACTAGTTAAAGTCCACGAGCAGTACTTC. This chain connects TRBV2 to TRBJ2-7; 7 positions match TRBD2. Germline values: CDR1 SNHLY, CDR2 FYNNEI. The CDR3 loop spans 15 amino acids. V gave up 8 bases and J gave up 5 bases; unmatched junction bases: 15. The full variable domain, rest sourced from reference TRBV2 and TRBJ2-7, is EPEVTQTPSHQVTQMGQEVILRCVPISNHLYFYWYRQILGQKVEFLVSFYNNEISEKSEIFDDQFSVERPDGSNFTLKIRSTKLEDSAMYFCASFRGLVKVHEQYFGPGTRLTVT.

The rearrangement joins TRBV13 to TRBJ2-3; the match to TRBD2 covers 8 bases. CDR1 and CDR2 (germline): PRHDT, FYEKMQ (reference sequence). J gave up 2 bases and V 5 bases, and 9 bases lay outside the gene matches. The CDR3 is 16 amino acids. The CDR3 sequence: CASSLKRESFTDTQYF. The DNA for the CDR3 is TGTGCCAGCAGCCTCAAGCGGGAGTCGTTCACAGATACGCAGTATTTT.

The chain joins TRBV7-3 to TRBJ2-1; 8 nucleotides line up with TRBD1. With 5 bases clipped from V and 9 bases from J, the junction kept 6 bases outside the gene matches. This CDR3 has 13 amino acids. Germline V CDR1 and CDR2: SGHTA, FQGTGA. CDR3 sequence: CASSTGQGPEQFF. The CDR3 DNA follows: TGTGCCAGCAGCACCGGACAGGGTCCTGAGCAGTTCTTC.

This chain links TRBV7-9 with TRBJ1-5; weak D call: TRBD1 (5 bases). The germline CDR1 and CDR2 sequences are SEHNR and FQNEAQ (reference sequence). V lost 1 base and J 4 bases, leaving 14 bases between the germline ends. The CDR3 spans 16 residues. The CDR3 DNA is TGTGCCAGCAGCTTAGTCGGGGCAGAATTAAATCAGCCCCAGCATTTT. Amino acids: CASSLVGAELNQPQHF.

The chain has TRBV10-1 and TRBJ2-5; D is perhaps TRBD1 or TRBD2 (5 bases each). V lost 0 bases and J 7 bases, leaving 18 bases between the germline ends. The CDR3 totals 16 residues. In germline, CDR1 is WNHNN, CDR2 SYGVQD (reference sequence). The DNA of the CDR3 is TGCGCCAGCAGTGAGTCCCGGACACCCCCGAGGGGGACCCAGTACTTC. This gives the protein CASSESRTPPRGTQYF.

This rearrangement joins TRBV29-1 to TRBJ2-7; the match to TRBD2 covers 8 bases. The germline gives CDR1 SQVTM, CDR2 ANQGSEA. J lost 3 bases, V lost 6 bases, and 10 bases had no gene match. CDR3 size: 14 residues. The DNA of the CDR3 is TGCAGCGTGGAAACTAGCGGAGGGGGCTACGAGCAGTACTTC. Translated: CSVETSGGGYEQYF.

The chain joins TRBV6-5 to TRBJ2-1; D is possibly TRBD1 (6 bases). This CDR3 region has 13 residues. CDR1 MNHEY and CDR2 SVGAGI come from the germline V gene. V lost 4 bases to trimming and J lost 5 bases, with 9 bases between them. CDR3 residues: CASSLTGNNEQFF. The CDR3 DNA follows: TGTGCCAGCAGTTTGACAGGTAACAATGAGCAGTTCTTC.

The rearrangement uses TRBV29-1 and TRBJ1-2, with 7 nucleotides matching TRBD1. J was trimmed by 3 bases and V by 7 bases; bases with no gene match: 8. Germline assignment: CDR1 SQVTM and CDR2 ANQGSEA. The CDR3 totals 13 residues. CDR3 region: CSASGQGDYGYTF. The CDR3 DNA sequence: TGCAGCGCCTCCGGCCAGGGGGACTATGGCTACACCTTC. Filled out from reference TRBV29-1 and TRBJ1-2, the complete variable domain reads SAVISQKPSRDICQRGTSLTIQCQVDSQVTMMFWYRQQPGQSLTLIATANQGSEATYESGFVIDKFPISRPNLTFSTLTVSNMSPEDSSIYLCSASGQGDYGYTFGSGTRLTVV.

This clone was detected only once. The chain combines TRBV27 with TRBJ2-7, with D possibly matching TRBD2 (6 bases). Per germline, CDR1 MNHEY and CDR2 SMNVEV (reference sequence). V lost 4 bases, J lost 6 bases, and 19 bases lay in between. The CDR3 is 15 amino acids. The CDR3 sequence is CASSSRGGTLPEQYF. CDR3 nucleotides: TGTGCCAGCAGTTCCCGTGGAGGGACCTTACCCGAGCAGTACTTC.

The V gene is TRBV10-3, the J gene TRBJ2-1, with D unresolved. V lost 0 bases, J lost 7 bases, and 10 bases lay in between. The germline gives CDR1 ENHRY, CDR2 SYGVKD. CDR3 length: 14 residues. The CDR3 loop is CAISESSGRNEQFF. The CDR3 DNA sequence: TGTGCCATCAGTGAGTCGTCAGGCCGGAATGAGCAGTTCTTC.

The chain joins TRBV2 to TRBJ1-5; D not resolved. The CDR3 consists of 15 residues. The V gene lost 8 bases and the J gene lost 4 bases, with 18 bases spanning the gap. Per the germline V gene, CDR1 is SNHLY and CDR2 is FYNNEI. The CDR3 coding sequence is TGTGCCAGCGGCCCCTCTGGCAGTAGAAATCAGCCCCAGCATTTT. Translated: CASGPSGSRNQPQHF.

The chain carries TRBV10-3 and TRBJ2-1; 9 nucleotides agree with TRBD2. Losses at the gene ends were 10 bases for V and 2 bases for J; bases not matched to a gene: 6. The germline V gene encodes CDR1 ENHRY and CDR2 SYGVKD. The CDR3 is made up of 14 amino acids. CDR3 protein: CATLAGTAYNEQFF. The DNA for the CDR3 is TGTGCCACCCTAGCGGGAACAGCCTACAATGAGCAGTTCTTC.

The chain recombines TRBV5-1 with TRBJ2-1, with 7 bases that match TRBD1. The length of the CDR3 is 17 residues. V lost 0 bases and J lost 7; bases outside the gene matches: 13. In germline, CDR1 is SGHRS, CDR2 YFSETQ. CDR3 coding DNA: TGCGCCAGCAGCTTGGGGCGTCGGACAGGTGCTTGGAATGAGCAGTTCTTC. The encoded protein is CASSLGRRTGAWNEQFF.

A note on this clone: Other DNA sequences from this sample encode an identical CDR3 as well. The V call is TRBV9, the J call TRBJ2-1, with unresolved D. The CDR3 length is 13 residues. CDR1 is SGDLS, CDR2 YYNGEE, per germline. Trimming stripped 0 bases from V and 5 bases from J, with 6 bases between. CDR3 region: CASSVAPDNEQFF. In nucleotides, the CDR3 is TGTGCCAGCAGCGTAGCTCCGGACAATGAGCAGTTCTTC.

The chain recombines TRBV27 with TRBJ1-2; D may be TRBD1 (6 bases). CDR3 length equals 12 residues. Per the germline V gene, CDR1 is MNHEY and CDR2 is SMNVEV (reference sequence). Trimming pared 5 bases from V and 8 bases from J, leaving 12 bases between. The CDR3 here is CASSTGYQGYTF. CDR3 in DNA: TGTGCCAGCAGTACAGGGTATCAGGGCTACACCTTC.

As for this clone: Mismatch with germline at one junction end may stem from a read error. The chain combines TRBV7-8 with TRBJ2-7; D might be TRBD2 (7 bases). The CDR3 has 15 residues. Germline V gene lookup returns CDR1 SGHVS and CDR2 FQNEAQ. Written as DNA, the CDR3 is TGTGCCAGCAGCCAACGGACGGGGGGCTCCCACGAGCAGTACTTC. The encoded protein is CASSQRTGGSHEQYF.

The chain has TRBV6-6 and TRBJ2-3; 8 nucleotides match TRBD2. Germline values: CDR1 MNHNY, CDR2 SVGAGI (reference sequence). With 3 bases clipped from V and 6 bases from J, the junction kept 11 bases outside the gene matches. This CDR3 is 16 amino acids long. The DNA for the CDR3 is TGTGCCAGCAGTTATCGGCCGGGAGTAGCGGGGGATACGCAGTATTTT. As protein: CASSYRPGVAGDTQYF.